This TCR beta chain was observed in a study of blood T cells in healthy people across ages. CDR1 is SGHRS and CDR2 is YFSETQ in the germline V gene. CDR3 length: 16 residues. Trimming took 4 bases from V and 0 from J, leaving 14 bases between them. Caucasian individuals from Russia who were healthy and aged about 6 to 95 acted as donors. At least 6 micrograms of total RNA were extracted per sample. A sample-barcoded 5' primer and a J-beta primer mix were used in a second PCR of roughly 6 to 11 cycles. TCRdb itself ran the 5' RACE reads through MiXCR, one entry per CDR3 protein. The repertoire includes 800,000 or so distinct CDR3 sequences, around 62% of them detected once, and approximately 30% sits in the top ten.

The chain uses TRBV5-1 and TRBJ2-1; D unresolved. Sequencing was performed on blood. This sequence originates from a young man in good health. The CDR3 sequence is CASSPDGQSSYNEQFF. The CDR3 coding sequence is TGCGCCAGCAGCCCCGATGGGCAGAGCTCCTACAATGAGCAGTTCTTC.